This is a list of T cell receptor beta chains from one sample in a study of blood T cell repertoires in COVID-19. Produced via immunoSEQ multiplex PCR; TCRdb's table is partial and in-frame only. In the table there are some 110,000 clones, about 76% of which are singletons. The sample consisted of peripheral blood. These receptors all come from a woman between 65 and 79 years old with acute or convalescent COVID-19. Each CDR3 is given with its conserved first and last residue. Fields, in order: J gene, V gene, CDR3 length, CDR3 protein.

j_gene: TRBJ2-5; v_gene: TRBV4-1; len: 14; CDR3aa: CASSQGGLGGTQYF
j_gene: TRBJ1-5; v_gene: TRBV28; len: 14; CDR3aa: CASSLRTGDQPQHF
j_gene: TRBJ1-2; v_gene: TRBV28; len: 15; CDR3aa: CASNLAGTGNYGYTF
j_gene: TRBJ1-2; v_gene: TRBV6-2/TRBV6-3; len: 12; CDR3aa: CASSSTDRVRTF
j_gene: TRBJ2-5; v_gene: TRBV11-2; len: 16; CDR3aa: CASSSQLAGAGETQYF
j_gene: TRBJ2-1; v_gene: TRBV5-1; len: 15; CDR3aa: CASSLAIPPEGEQFF
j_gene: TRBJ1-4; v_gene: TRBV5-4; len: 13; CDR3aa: CASSKDRNEKLFF
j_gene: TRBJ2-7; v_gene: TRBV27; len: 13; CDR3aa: CASSLVAAHEQYF
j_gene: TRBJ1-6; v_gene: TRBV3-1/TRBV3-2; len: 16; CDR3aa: CASSQEGGGSGSPLHF
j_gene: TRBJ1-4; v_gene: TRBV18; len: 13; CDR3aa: CASSMGSNEKLFF
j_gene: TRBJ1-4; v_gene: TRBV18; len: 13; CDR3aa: CASSPPTNEKLFF
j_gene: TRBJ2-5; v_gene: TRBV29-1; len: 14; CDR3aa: CSVPWTSGQETQYF
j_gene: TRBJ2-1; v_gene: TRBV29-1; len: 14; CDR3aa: CSAAVGQGTGEQFF
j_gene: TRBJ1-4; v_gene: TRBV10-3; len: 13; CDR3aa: CAISGVGGEKLFF
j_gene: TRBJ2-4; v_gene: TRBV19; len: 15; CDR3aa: CASSIGTGNKNIQYF
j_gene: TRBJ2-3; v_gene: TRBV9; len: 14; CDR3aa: CASSVAVLTDTQYF
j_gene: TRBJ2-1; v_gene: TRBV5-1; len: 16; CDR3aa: CASSSETDRVMNEQFF
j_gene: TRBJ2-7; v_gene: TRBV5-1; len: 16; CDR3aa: CASSSRDTIGAYEQYF
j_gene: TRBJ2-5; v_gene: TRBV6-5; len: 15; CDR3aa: CASSYSAGGWETQYF
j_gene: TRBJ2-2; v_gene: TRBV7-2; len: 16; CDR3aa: CASSLAPTGNTGELFF
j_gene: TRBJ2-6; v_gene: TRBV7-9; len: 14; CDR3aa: CASSLRGGANVLTF
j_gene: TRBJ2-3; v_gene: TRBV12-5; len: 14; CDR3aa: CASGLGSGSDTQYF
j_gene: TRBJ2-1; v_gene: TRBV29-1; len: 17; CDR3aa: CSVVLAGGPSSYNEQFF
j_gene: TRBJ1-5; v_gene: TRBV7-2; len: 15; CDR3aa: CASSPGTGSYQPQHF
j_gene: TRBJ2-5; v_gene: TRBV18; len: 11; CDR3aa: CASSRGETQYF
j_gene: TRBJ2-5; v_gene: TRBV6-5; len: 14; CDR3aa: CASRRTGLGETQYF
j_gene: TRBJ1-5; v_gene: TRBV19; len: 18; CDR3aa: CASIISGQGTALHQPQHF
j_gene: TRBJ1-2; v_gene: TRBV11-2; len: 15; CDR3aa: CASSQDRMANYGYTF